The source of this TCR beta chain is a study of cytomegalovirus exposure and HLA in healthy donors. The PCR made use of 60 Vbeta and 13 Jbeta primers. Clones were read by immunoSEQ multiplex PCR, and TCRdb kept only the in-frame ones, dropping some. In the table there are tens of thousands of clones, approximately 69% of which are singletons. Germline CDR1 SNHLY, CDR2 FYNNEI. V lost 6 bases to trimming and J lost 8 bases, with 19 bases between them. The CDR3 covers 14 residues. The TCR sequence derives from a woman aged 45-60 years in good health and CMV-seropositive. This chain uses TRBV2 with TRBJ1-2, with D possibly matching TRBD1 (6 bases). Sequencing was done on a sample of PBMCs. CDR3 protein: CASREGGAEWGYTF. DNA for the CDR3: TGTGCCAGCAGGGAGGGGGGGGCAGAGTGGGGCTACACCTTC.